This TCR beta chain was identified in a study of identical twins. The table lists this clonotype with many counts. Its antigen remains unidentified. V lost 8 bases to trimming and J lost 0 bases, with 8 bases between them. CDR1 is SEHNR, CDR2 FQNEAQ, per germline (reference sequence). The CDR3 runs 13 residues. Each CDR3 protein is one row after TCRdb ran MiXCR on the 5' RACE reads. The sample includes hundreds of thousands of distinct CDR3 sequences, 7.5% of them seen just once. Study conclusions and caveats: In monozygotic twins, models underestimated the sharing of out-of-frame TCR alpha.

These same data were also listed under a study on yellow fever vaccine responses in identical twins.

This sequence was found in a woman younger than 30 in good health. J is TRBJ1-3 and V is TRBV7-9; no firm D call. The sequencing sample was made of CD8+ T cells sorted from blood. In DNA form, the CDR3 reads TGTGCCAGCGGGCTCTCCTCTGGAAACACCATATATTTT. This translates into CASGLSSGNTIYF.